The T cell receptor beta chain under discussion was sequenced for a study of breast tumors, draining lymph nodes, adjacent tissues. Samples came from axillary lymph nodes draining the breast cancer. In TCRdb, the multiplex PCR reads were re-called with MiXCR into one record per CDR3 protein. The data show about 230,000 distinct CDR3 sequences, around 32% seen once. Germline CDR1 and CDR2: SEHNR and FQNEAQ (reference sequence). Germline trimming cut 4 bases from V and 2 bases from J; bases unmatched to any gene: 15. The CDR3 contains 19 residues. This clonotype was observed at least ten times. The antigen remains unidentified. Study-wide results and caveats: Luminal-like breast cancer showed significantly higher tumor–nontumor repertoire similarity than basal-like.

Sequencing used axillary lymph node tissue. The source is a female donor with breast cancer. Some clones in this sample may be carry-over from other donors' samples. V gene TRBV7-9 combines with J gene TRBJ2-3; 10 bases agree with TRBD2. The CDR3 DNA is TGTGCCAGCAGCTCCTATCGGGCTAGCGGGAGTCGGAACACAGATACGCAGTATTTT. This sequence encodes CASSSYRASGSRNTDTQYF.